This TCR beta chain came from a study of blood T cell repertoires in COVID-19. Germline V gene data show CDR1 as LGHDT and CDR2 as YNNKEL (reference sequence). Between the trimmed V and J ends, which lost 11 bases and 4 bases, there was a span of 20 bases. This CDR3 contains 14 residues. Produced via immunoSEQ multiplex PCR; TCRdb's table is partial and in-frame only. The sample holds about 180,000 clones, approximately 85% seen once. The gene calls are TRBV3-1 (or the pseudogene TRBV3-2) and TRBJ2-5; perhaps TRBD2 as D (5 bases). The specimen sequenced was PBMCs or T cells enriched from blood (not recorded which). This TCR came from a young woman who had recovered from COVID-19. CDR3 sequence (DNA): TGTGCCGCAGGAGGCCAGGTTAATGGAGAGACCCAGTACTTC. This sequence encodes CAAGGQVNGETQYF.